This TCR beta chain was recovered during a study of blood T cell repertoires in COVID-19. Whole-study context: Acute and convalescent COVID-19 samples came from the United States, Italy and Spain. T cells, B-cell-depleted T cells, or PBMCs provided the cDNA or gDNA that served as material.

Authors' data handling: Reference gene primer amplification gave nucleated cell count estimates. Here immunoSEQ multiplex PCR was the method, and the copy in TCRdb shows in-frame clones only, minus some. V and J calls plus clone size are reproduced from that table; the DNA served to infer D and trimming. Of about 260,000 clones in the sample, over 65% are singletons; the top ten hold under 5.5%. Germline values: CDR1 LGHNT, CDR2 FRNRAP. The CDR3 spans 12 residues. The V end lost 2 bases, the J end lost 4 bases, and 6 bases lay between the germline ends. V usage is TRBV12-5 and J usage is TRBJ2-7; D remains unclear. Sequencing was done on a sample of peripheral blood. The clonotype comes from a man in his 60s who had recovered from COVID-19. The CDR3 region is CASGLSVYEQYF. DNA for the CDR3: TGTGCTAGTGGTTTGTCAGTTTACGAGCAGTACTTC.